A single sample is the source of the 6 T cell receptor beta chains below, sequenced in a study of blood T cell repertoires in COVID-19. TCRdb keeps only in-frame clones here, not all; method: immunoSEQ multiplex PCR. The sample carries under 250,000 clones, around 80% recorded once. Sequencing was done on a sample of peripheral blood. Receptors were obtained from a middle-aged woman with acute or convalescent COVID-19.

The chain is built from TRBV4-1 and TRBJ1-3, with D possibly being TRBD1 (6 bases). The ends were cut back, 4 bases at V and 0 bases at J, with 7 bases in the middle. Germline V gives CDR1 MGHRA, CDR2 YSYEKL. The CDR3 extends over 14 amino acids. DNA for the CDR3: TGCGCCAGCAGCCCGACAGGCTCTGGAAACACCATATATTTT. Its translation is CASSPTGSGNTIYF.

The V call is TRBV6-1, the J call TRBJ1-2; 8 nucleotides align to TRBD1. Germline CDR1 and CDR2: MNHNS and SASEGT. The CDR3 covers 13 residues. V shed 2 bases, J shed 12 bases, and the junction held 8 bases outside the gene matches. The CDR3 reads CASSERSTGAHTF. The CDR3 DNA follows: TGTGCCAGCAGTGAACGATCGACAGGGGCCCACACCTTC.

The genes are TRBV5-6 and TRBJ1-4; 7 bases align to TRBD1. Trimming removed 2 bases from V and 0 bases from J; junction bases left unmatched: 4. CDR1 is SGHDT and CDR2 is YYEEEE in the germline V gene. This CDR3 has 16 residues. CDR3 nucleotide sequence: TGTGCCAGCAGCTTAAGGGACAGCGCAACTAATGAAAAACTGTTTTTT. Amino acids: CASSLRDSATNEKLFF. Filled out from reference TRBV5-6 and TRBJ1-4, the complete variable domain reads DAGVTQSPTHLIKTRGQQVTLRCSPKSGHDTVSWYQQALGQGPQFIFQYYEEEERQRGNFPDRFSGHQFPNYSSELNVNALLLGDSALYLCASSLRDSATNEKLFFGSGTQLSVL.

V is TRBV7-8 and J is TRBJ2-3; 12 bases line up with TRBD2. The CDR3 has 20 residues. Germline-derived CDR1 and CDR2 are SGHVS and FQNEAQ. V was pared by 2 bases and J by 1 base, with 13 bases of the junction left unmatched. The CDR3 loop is CASSLPAQTSGSYGTDTQYF. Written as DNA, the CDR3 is TGTGCCAGCAGCTTACCAGCCCAGACTAGCGGGAGCTATGGCACAGATACGCAGTATTTT.

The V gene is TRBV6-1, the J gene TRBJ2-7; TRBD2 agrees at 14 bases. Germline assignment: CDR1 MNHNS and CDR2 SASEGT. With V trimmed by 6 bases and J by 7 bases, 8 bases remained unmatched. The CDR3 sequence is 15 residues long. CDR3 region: CASRPGLAGVTEQYF. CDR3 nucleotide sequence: TGTGCCAGCAGACCGGGACTAGCGGGAGTGACTGAGCAGTACTTC.

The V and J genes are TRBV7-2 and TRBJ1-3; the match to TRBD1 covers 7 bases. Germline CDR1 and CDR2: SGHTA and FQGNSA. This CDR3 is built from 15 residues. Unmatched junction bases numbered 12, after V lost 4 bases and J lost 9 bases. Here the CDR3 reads CASSSGQWGTGTIYF. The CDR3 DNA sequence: TGTGCCAGCAGCTCGGGACAGTGGGGAACCGGCACCATATATTTT.